This T cell receptor beta chain was sequenced in a study of blood T cell repertoires in COVID-19. Turning to the study itself: There were acute and convalescent COVID-19 samples, and they came from the United States, Italy and Spain. In each case, the material was cDNA or gDNA derived from T cells, B-cell-depleted T cells, or PBMCs.

Per the study methods: Counts of nucleated cells, estimated from reference gene primer amplification, were obtained. Assay used: immunoSEQ multiplex PCR; TCRdb lists only in-frame clones, some missing. That table supplies the V and J calls and clone size; D and trimming were determined from the DNA. The profile shows around 78,000 clones, around nine tenths of them singletons. This CDR3 region has 15 residues. Germline CDR1 LGHNA, CDR2 YNFKEQ. Trimming cost V 0 bases and J 4 bases, with 12 bases left between them. This clone came up a few times. The origin of this receptor is a woman aged 55-69 years with acute or convalescent COVID-19. The sample taken for sequencing was peripheral blood. The rearrangement uses TRBV4-2 and TRBJ2-5; D call uncertain. The CDR3: CASSQDWAGVETQYF. As DNA, the CDR3 is TGTGCCAGCAGCCAAGATTGGGCAGGCGTAGAGACCCAGTACTTC.